The T cell receptor beta chain described here comes from a study of CD8+CD57+ T cells in acquired aplastic anemia. The overall study: Sorted CD4+ and CD8+ cells gave a mean 3.2 ug DNA, range roughly 0.2 to 27.4 ug. Broader study findings: Patients and controls shared twenty-nine CD8+ CDR3 sequences, which appeared highly expressed in patients and within their immunodominant clones. Between the patient and control groups, CD8+ Simpson's diversity did not differ significantly.

CDR1 and CDR2 (germline): SGHVS, FQNEAQ. V lost 8 bases and J lost 1, with 8 bases in between. The CDR3 runs 12 residues. CDR3 and TCR beta VDJ profiling relied on genomic DNA as the template. MiXCR was run by TCRdb on the reads, yielding one entry per CDR3 protein. The table shows 130,000 or so distinct CDR3 sequences, with less than 45% occurring only once. In the case of this clonotype: As yet, its antigen is unknown.

The sequencing sample was made of sorted CD4+, CD8+, or CD8+CD57+ T cells (not recorded which) from PBMCs. The source is a human donor in good health, serving as a control. V gene TRBV7-8 combines with J gene TRBJ2-5, with a possible D match to TRBD1 (6 bases). The CDR3 loop reads CASGTSQETQYF. The CDR3 region has the DNA TGTGCCAGCGGGACAAGCCAAGAGACCCAGTACTTC.